These 14 T cell receptor beta chains were sequenced from one sample in a study of shared clonotypes between healthy human individuals. Only CD45RO-negative cells positively selected for CCR7 counted as naive CD8 cells, so terminally differentiated effector memory CD45RA+ cells were excluded. The method was immunoSEQ multiplex PCR; TCRdb's version includes in-frame clones alone and lacks a portion of them. The sample shows some 2.1 million clones, 93% of them seen only once. Sequencing used naive CD8+ T cells from PBMCs. These TCRs come from a man between 18 and 29 years old in good health. Some clones in this sample may be carry-over from other donors' samples.

Notes on this clone: The sample carries other DNA sequences with the same CDR3. The chain is built from TRBV19 and TRBJ2-7; no clear D. From germline, CDR1 is LNHDA and CDR2 SQIVND (reference sequence). The CDR3 totals 13 residues. The V gene lost 6 bases and the J gene lost 0 bases, with 9 bases spanning the gap. CDR3 DNA sequence: TGTGCCAGTAGGGAACCGGGCTCCTACGAGCAGTACTTC. Translation gives CASREPGSYEQYF.

V usage is TRBV27 and J usage is TRBJ2-1, with 7 bases that match TRBD2. The CDR3 has 15 amino acids. The V and J ends lost 0 bases and 3 bases, in that order; junction bases with no gene match: 2. Germline CDR1 reads MNHEY; CDR2 reads SMNVEV (reference sequence). CDR3 in amino acids: CASSLSPSGYNEQFF. For the CDR3, the DNA is TGTGCCAGCAGTTTATCGCCTAGCGGCTACAATGAGCAGTTCTTC.

This clone was detected once. The chain joins TRBV27 to TRBJ2-1, with D maybe TRBD2 (5 bases). The germline CDR1 and CDR2 sequences are MNHEY and SMNVEV (reference sequence). CDR3 length: 15 amino acids. V was cut by 4 bases and J by 6 bases, with 16 bases left in between. The CDR3 reads CASSSPGMVPNEQFF. Written as DNA, the CDR3 is TGTGCCAGCAGTTCGCCGGGGATGGTGCCCAATGAGCAGTTCTTC.

The chain uses TRBV15 and TRBJ2-1; the D gene is possibly TRBD2 (5 bases). CDR3 length equals 17 residues. The V end was cut by 0 bases, the J end by 13 bases, with 25 bases between. CDR1 LNHNV and CDR2 YYDKDF come from the germline V gene (reference sequence). CDR3 region: CATSRDHRFRSESGQFF. CDR3 DNA: TGTGCCACCAGCAGAGACCATAGGTTCAGGAGTGAATCGGGACAGTTCTTC.

The chain carries TRBV6-1 and TRBJ1-2; perhaps TRBD1 as D (6 bases). V gave up 2 bases and J gave up 4 bases, with 8 bases separating them. This CDR3 is 13 amino acids long. CDR1 and CDR2 (germline): MNHNS, SASEGT. The CDR3 nucleotides read TGTGCCAGCAGTGAACCCAGGGGCTATGGCTACACCTTC. Amino acid sequence: CASSEPRGYGYTF.

In DNA form, the CDR3 reads TGTGCCACCGTACAGAGTGAGCAGTACTTC. The encoded protein is CATVQSEQYF. The J gene is TRBJ2-7, the V gene TRBV25-1; D ambiguous. V was pared by 10 bases and J by 7 bases, with 11 bases between. CDR1 and CDR2 from the germline V gene are MGHDK and SYGVNS. The length of the CDR3 is 10 residues.

The chain employs TRBV6-1 and TRBJ2-7; no firm D call. Germline loops: CDR1 MNHNS, CDR2 SASEGT. The CDR3 has 15 residues. Deletions cut 0 bases from V and 3 bases from J, with 12 bases between. CDR3 protein: CASSEAAAVGYEQYF. The CDR3 region has the DNA TGTGCCAGCAGTGAAGCGGCGGCCGTGGGCTACGAGCAGTACTTC.

The chain employs TRBV5-1 and TRBJ2-3; maybe TRBD2 (7 bases). Germline V CDR1 and CDR2: SGHRS, YFSETQ. The CDR3 contains 16 residues. Trimming took 0 bases from V and 4 from J, leaving 15 bases between them. This CDR3 reads CASSLEVRGGSDTQYF. CDR3 bases: TGCGCCAGCAGCTTGGAAGTAAGGGGGGGATCAGATACGCAGTATTTT.

This sequence joins TRBV4-2 and TRBJ2-1, with 13 bases aligning to TRBD2. V lost 0 bases to trimming and J lost 3 bases; unmatched junction nucleotides: 2. The CDR3 has 17 amino acids. The germline CDR1 and CDR2 sequences are LGHNA and YNFKEQ. CDR3 sequence (DNA): TGTGCCAGCAGCCAAGAGTGGACTAGCGGGGGCTACAATGAGCAGTTCTTC. It codes for CASSQEWTSGGYNEQFF.

V gene TRBV7-3 combines with J gene TRBJ2-3; 10 bases are shared with TRBD2. V shed 4 bases, J shed 4 bases, and the junction held 8 bases outside the gene matches. The V gene's germline CDR1 is SGHTA and CDR2 FQGTGA. The CDR3 covers 16 residues. The CDR3 region is CASSSLAGAVADTQYF. CDR3 coding DNA: TGTGCCAGCAGCTCCCTAGCGGGAGCGGTCGCAGATACGCAGTATTTT.

The chain links TRBV12-2 to TRBJ2-7; the table's D gene call, TRBD2, was not cross checked with the DNA. TRBV12-2 is a listed pseudogene. The CDR3 is 21 residues long. DNA of the CDR3: TGTGCAAGTCGCTTAGGCGGCGAAAGGGGATGGACTAGCGGGGCCTCCTACGAGCAGTACTTC. The encoded protein is CASRLGGERGWTSGASYEQYF.

CDR3 sequence (DNA): TGTGCCAGCAGCTTATTTCAAGGGACAGGGGGCGATAACGGGGAGCTGTTTTTT. Translation: CASSLFQGTGGDNGELFF. V usage is TRBV7-9 and J usage is TRBJ2-2, with 12 bases identical to TRBD1. The CDR3 length is 18 residues. V trimming: 2 bases; J trimming: 7 bases; junction bases outside the gene matches: 11. Germline values: CDR1 SEHNR, CDR2 FQNEAQ (reference sequence).

The CDR3 DNA reads as TGTGCCAGCTCACCACAGAGGGGCGATGGCTACACCTTC. This gives the protein CASSPQRGDGYTF. The V gene is TRBV18, the J gene TRBJ1-2, with D perhaps matching TRBD1 (5 bases). Trimming removed 1 base from V and 6 bases from J, with 9 bases in between. The germline V gene encodes CDR1 KGHSH and CDR2 LQKENI. The CDR3 has 13 amino acids.

The chain recombines TRBV4-1 with TRBJ2-3; D is perhaps TRBD1 (6 bases). Germline V lookup: CDR1 MGHRA, CDR2 YSYEKL. The CDR3 runs to 15 residues. The V gene lost 4 bases and the J gene lost 0 bases, with 11 bases spanning the gap. Here the CDR3 reads CASSPIQGSTDTQYF. The DNA of the CDR3 is TGCGCCAGCAGCCCAATACAGGGTAGCACAGATACGCAGTATTTT.